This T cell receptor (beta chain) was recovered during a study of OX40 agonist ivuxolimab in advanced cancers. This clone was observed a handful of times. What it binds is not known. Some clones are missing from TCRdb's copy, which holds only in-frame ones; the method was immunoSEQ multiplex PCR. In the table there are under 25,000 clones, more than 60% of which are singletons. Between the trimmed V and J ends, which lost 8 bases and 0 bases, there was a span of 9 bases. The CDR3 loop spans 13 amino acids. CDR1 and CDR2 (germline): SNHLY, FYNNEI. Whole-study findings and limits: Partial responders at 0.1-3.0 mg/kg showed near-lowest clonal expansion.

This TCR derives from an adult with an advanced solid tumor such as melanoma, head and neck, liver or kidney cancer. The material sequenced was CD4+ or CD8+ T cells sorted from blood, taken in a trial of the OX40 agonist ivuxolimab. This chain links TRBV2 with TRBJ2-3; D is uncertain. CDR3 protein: CASLRFSTDTQYF. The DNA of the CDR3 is TGTGCCAGCTTGAGGTTTAGCACAGATACGCAGTATTTT.